The 26 T cell receptor beta chains reported below all come from one sample, sequenced in a study of T-cell memory formation after mild COVID-19. A single record per CDR3 protein comes from TCRdb applying MiXCR to the 5' RACE reads. The sample records about 340,000 distinct CDR3 sequences, less than 25% being singletons. Sequenced input: PBMCs or a T cell subset sorted from them (not recorded which). These receptors came from a man between 18 and 35 years old who had mild COVID-19 (a few samples of this study predate the infection). Cell type and time point are not known.

This clonotype came up a few times. The rearrangement joins TRBV6-2 or TRBV6-3 to TRBJ2-2; D is uncertain. CDR1 is MNHEY, CDR2 SVGEGT, per germline. The ends were cut back, 4 bases at V and 0 bases at J, with 9 bases in the middle. The CDR3 loop spans 15 amino acids. DNA for the CDR3: TGTGCCAGCAGTTTATTAGACCCGAACACCGGGGAGCTGTTTTTT. Translation gives CASSLLDPNTGELFF.

A few counts support this clonotype. V is TRBV2 and J is TRBJ2-1, with 12 bases fitting TRBD1. The V segment lost 4 bases and the J segment 8 bases; nucleotides outside the gene matches: 6. The CDR3 sequence is 15 residues long. CDR1 is SNHLY and CDR2 is FYNNEI in the germline V gene. DNA of the CDR3: TGTGCCAGCAGTGCCCGGGACAGGGGGCGCGATGAGCAGTTCTTC. Translating gives CASSARDRGRDEQFF.

This clonotype was recorded a few times. The chain employs TRBV4-2 and TRBJ2-5; D ambiguous. The CDR3 is 14 residues long. Looked up from germline, CDR1 is LGHNA and CDR2 is YNFKEQ. V was clipped by 3 bases and J by 2 bases, with 10 bases between them. The CDR3 loop reads CASSQDVVQETQYF. The CDR3 DNA sequence: TGTGCCAGCAGCCAGGACGTCGTTCAAGAGACCCAGTACTTC.

The chain links TRBV23-1 to TRBJ1-1; TRBD1 agrees at 7 bases. TRBV23-1 is sorted into the ORF group, with uncertain function. The CDR3 is made up of 19 amino acids. J lost 0 bases, V lost 0 bases, and 13 bases had no gene match. CDR3 coding DNA: TGCGCCAGCAGTCAATCAGAATTCTGGACAGGCAGCATGAACACTGAAGCTTTCTTT. Translated, it gives CASSQSEFWTGSMNTEAFF.

The sample holds a few counts of this clonotype. V usage is TRBV5-6 and J usage is TRBJ2-2; 7 nucleotides align to TRBD1. Trimming removed 4 bases from V and 4 bases from J; junction bases left unmatched: 10. Germline CDR1 SGHDT, CDR2 YYEEEE. CDR3 length: 16 amino acids. CDR3 sequence reads: CASSTHQQGTTGELFF. The CDR3 nucleotides are TGTGCCAGCAGCACTCACCAACAGGGGACCACCGGGGAGCTGTTTTTT.

This clonotype was found a few times. This sequence joins TRBV19 and TRBJ2-7; 9 positions agree with TRBD1. V was clipped by 8 bases and J by 0 bases; unmatched bases: 5. CDR1 is LNHDA, CDR2 SQIVND, per germline (reference sequence). The CDR3 runs to 14 residues. This chain's CDR3 is CASPDRGVSYEQYF. DNA for the CDR3: TGTGCCAGTCCGGACAGGGGTGTCTCCTACGAGCAGTACTTC.

CDR3 loop: CASSPWWGKGSTDTQYF. CDR3 bases: TGTGCCAGCAGCCCCTGGTGGGGAAAGGGAAGCACAGATACGCAGTATTTT. The chain combines TRBV7-8 with TRBJ2-3; D is ambiguous. Trimming removed 5 bases at V and 0 bases at J, with 18 bases between. The CDR3 has 17 residues. Germline loops: CDR1 SGHVS, CDR2 FQNEAQ. Filled out from reference TRBV7-8 and TRBJ2-3, the complete variable domain reads GAGVSQSPRYKVAKRGQDVALRCDPISGHVSLFWYQQALGQGPEFLTYFQNEAQLDKSGLPSDRFFAERPEGSVSTLKIQRTQQEDSAVYLCASSPWWGKGSTDTQYFGPGTRLTVL.

This clonotype has a handful of counts. The genes are TRBV5-6 and TRBJ1-4; D not certain. The CDR3 has 14 residues. Trimming removed 0 bases at V and 8 bases at J, with 11 bases between. Germline-derived CDR1 and CDR2 are SGHDT and YYEEEE. CDR3 DNA: TGTGCCAGCAGCTTGGGGACCATAGGAGAAAAACTGTTTTTT. Protein: CASSLGTIGEKLFF.

This clonotype has more than one count but fewer than ten. The chain links TRBV27 to TRBJ1-1; D is ambiguous. The CDR3 totals 14 residues. Trimming took off 6 bases at V and 4 bases at J, with 15 bases between the two ends. Germline V gene sequence: CDR1 MNHEY, CDR2 SMNVEV (reference sequence). Here the CDR3 reads CASSPRVLGTEAFF. The DNA for the CDR3 is TGTGCCAGCAGCCCCCGGGTATTGGGCACTGAAGCTTTCTTT.

This clonotype was seen a few times. The V call is TRBV5-1, the J call TRBJ2-3; D unclear. V was cut by 1 base and J by 2 bases, with 11 bases left in between. The CDR3 extends over 15 amino acids. CDR1 and CDR2 from the germline V gene are SGHRS and YFSETQ. The CDR3 DNA follows: TGCGCCAGCAGCTTGACTGCAGGAATCACAGATACGCAGTATTTT. Amino acid sequence: CASSLTAGITDTQYF.

In its sample, this clonotype was seen a few times. V gene TRBV10-3 combines with J gene TRBJ2-5, with D possibly being TRBD1 (5 bases). With 0 bases removed from V and 4 bases from J, the gap between germline ends came to 9 bases. CDR3 length: 14 amino acids. Germline V lookup: CDR1 ENHRY, CDR2 SYGVKD. The CDR3 bases are TGTGCCATCAGTGAGTCAAAGGGGCGAGAGACCCAGTACTTC. This codes for CAISESKGRETQYF.

This clonotype occurred a few times. The chain has TRBV6-2 or TRBV6-3 and TRBJ2-7; 9 bases match TRBD1. This CDR3 comprises 13 residues. The V and J ends lost 6 bases and 2 bases, in that order; junction bases with no gene match: 2. Germline V gives CDR1 MNHEY, CDR2 SVGEGT. The CDR3 region is CASRQGAPYEQYV. The CDR3 DNA reads TGTGCCAGCAGACAGGGGGCCCCCTACGAGCAGTACGTC.

The rearrangement joins TRBV10-3 to TRBJ2-3; D gene unclear. V was shortened by 0 bases and J by 0 bases, with 7 bases between the two germline ends. Looked up from germline, CDR1 is ENHRY and CDR2 is SYGVKD. The CDR3 covers 15 residues. This CDR3 is CAISESSPSTDTQYF. The DNA of the CDR3 is TGTGCCATCAGTGAGTCTTCCCCGAGCACAGATACGCAGTATTTT.

This chain connects TRBV12-3 or TRBV12-4 to TRBJ2-5; tentatively, D is TRBD1 (6 bases). The CDR3 length is 13 residues. With 5 bases removed from V and 6 bases from J, the gap between germline ends came to 13 bases. DNA for the CDR3: TGTGCCAGCAGTCCCCAGGGGACGCAGACCCAGTACTTC. Its protein is CASSPQGTQTQYF.

This chain links TRBV5-1 with TRBJ2-5, with D uncertain. Germline CDR1 and CDR2: SGHRS and YFSETQ. CDR3 length: 18 amino acids. The V end lost 4 bases, the J end lost 2 bases, and 24 bases lay between the germline ends. DNA for the CDR3: TGCGCCAGCAGCCGACCTCCCATCCGCAGGTCCCTACAAGAGACCCAGTACTTC. This sequence encodes CASSRPPIRRSLQETQYF. Variable domain in full (rest from reference TRBV5-1 and TRBJ2-5): KAGVTQTPRYLIKTRGQQVTLSCSPISGHRSVSWYQQTPGQGLQFLFEYFSETQRNKGNFPGRFSGRQFSNSRSEMNVSTLELGDSALYLCASSRPPIRRSLQETQYFGPGTRLLVL.

The rearrangement uses TRBV6-5 and TRBJ2-1; a possible D gene is TRBD1 (7 bases). V gave up 3 bases and J gave up 9 bases, with 18 bases separating them. Germline V CDR1 and CDR2: MNHEY, SVGAGI. CDR3 length: 15 amino acids. CDR3 region: CASSYTQGGRPEQFF. DNA of the CDR3: TGTGCCAGCAGTTATACCCAGGGGGGTCGTCCTGAGCAGTTCTTC.

Many counts were recorded for this clonotype. This chain uses TRBV7-8 with TRBJ1-2, with 8 nucleotides matching TRBD1. The CDR3 loop spans 18 amino acids. Trimming took 3 bases from V and 3 from J; bases not matched to a gene: 15. Germline assignment: CDR1 SGHVS and CDR2 FQNEAQ. The DNA of the CDR3 is TGTGCCAGCAGCTTGAAACCGGGACAGGCCCCACCTTACTATGGCTACACCTTC. Encoded protein: CASSLKPGQAPPYYGYTF.

This clonotype turned up a few times. The chain links TRBV28 to TRBJ2-1; no reliable D call. CDR3 length: 13 residues. Germline V gene data show CDR1 as MDHEN and CDR2 as SYDVKM. V was clipped by 6 bases and J by 6 bases, with 12 bases between them. The CDR3 protein is CASRVAGANEQFF. The CDR3, as DNA: TGTGCCAGCAGGGTAGCAGGCGCCAATGAGCAGTTCTTC.

The CDR3 here is CATRATSGQETQYF. CDR3 in DNA: TGTGCCACCAGGGCGACTAGCGGGCAAGAGACCCAGTACTTC. The gene calls are TRBV15 and TRBJ2-5; 10 bases align to TRBD2. V shed 6 bases and J 2 bases; nucleotides not matched to a gene: 3. The CDR3 sequence is 14 residues long. CDR1 is LNHNV, CDR2 YYDKDF, per germline (reference sequence).

In its sample, this clonotype was seen a few times. The chain joins TRBV7-9 to TRBJ2-3; D is unclear. The CDR3 extends over 15 amino acids. Germline assignment: CDR1 SEHNR and CDR2 FQNEAQ (reference sequence). V lost 5 bases and J 1 base, leaving 13 bases between the germline ends. CDR3 sequence reads: CASSPPDQGTDTQYF. CDR3 bases: TGTGCCAGCAGCCCCCCTGACCAGGGCACAGATACGCAGTATTTT.

This clonotype was seen once. This chain connects TRBV19 to TRBJ2-3; D is perhaps TRBD2 (6 bases). CDR1 is LNHDA, CDR2 SQIVND, per germline (reference sequence). V was cut by 5 bases and J by 0 bases, with 18 bases left in between. The CDR3 spans 17 residues. CDR3 DNA: TGTGCCAGTAGTCTCCATCTTAGCGGATTCAGCACAGATACGCAGTATTTT. It specifies CASSLHLSGFSTDTQYF.

V is TRBV27 and J is TRBJ2-7; tentatively, D is TRBD1 or TRBD2 (6 bases each). Trimming stripped 3 bases from V and 7 bases from J, with 13 bases between. The CDR3 is 13 residues long. The germline V gene encodes CDR1 MNHEY and CDR2 SMNVEV (reference sequence). The CDR3 DNA reads TGTGCCAGCAGTTTCTTGAGGGGGGCAGAGCAGTACTTC. Translating it yields CASSFLRGAEQYF.

The table lists this clonotype with a few counts. This chain connects TRBV7-9 to TRBJ2-5, with D unclear. Trimming removed 0 bases from V and 6 bases from J, with 14 bases in between. This CDR3 is 15 amino acids long. Germline assignment: CDR1 SEHNR and CDR2 FQNEAQ (reference sequence). The CDR3 DNA is TGTGCCAGCAGCTTAGCGTCTGTAGGGTGGAAGACCCAGTACTTC. As protein: CASSLASVGWKTQYF.

In its sample, this clonotype was seen many times. This chain links TRBV19 with TRBJ2-7; D is possibly TRBD1 or TRBD2 (6 bases each). CDR3 length: 14 amino acids. Germline V gene data show CDR1 as LNHDA and CDR2 as SQIVND (reference sequence). V lost 10 bases and J 1 base, leaving 17 bases between the germline ends. The CDR3 reads CATATGALSYEQYF. Here the CDR3 DNA reads TGTGCCACCGCTACGGGGGCCCTTTCCTACGAGCAGTACTTC.

The chain couples TRBV5-8 to TRBJ1-1; D uncertain. This CDR3 is 13 amino acids long. From germline, CDR1 is SGHTS and CDR2 YDEGEE. Trimming pared 4 bases from V and 3 bases from J, leaving 10 bases between. The CDR3, as DNA: TGTGCCAGCAGCCGTGGTCCGTACACTGAAGCTTTCTTT. Protein product: CASSRGPYTEAFF.

The chain links TRBV7-2 to TRBJ1-6; D is possibly TRBD1 (5 bases). The V end was cut by 1 base, the J end by 0 bases, with 13 bases between. This CDR3 has 18 amino acids. The germline CDR1 and CDR2 sequences are SGHTA and FQGNSA. The CDR3 region is CASSLDEDKSSYNSPLHF. The DNA of the CDR3 is TGTGCCAGCAGCTTAGACGAGGACAAGAGCTCCTATAATTCACCCCTCCACTTT.